This T cell receptor beta chain was recovered during a study of CD8 T cells in Susac syndrome. This CDR3 has 15 residues. Germline V gene lookup returns CDR1 MNHEY and CDR2 SMNVEV (reference sequence). V was pared by 2 bases and J by 3 bases, with 14 bases between. Random hexamers were used to reverse transcribe the RNA input (about 0.5 to 1 ug). Via MiXCR, TCRdb re-called the immunoSEQ multiplex PCR reads, giving one row per CDR3 protein. In the table there are about 300,000 distinct CDR3 sequences, around 89% of which are singletons. The chain joins TRBV27 to TRBJ2-7, with D perhaps being TRBD1 or TRBD2 (6 bases each). The sequenced material came from CD8+ T cells from PBMCs. This TCR was sampled from a human donor with multiple sclerosis. The CDR3 DNA follows: TGTGCCAGCAGTTTAGGAGGGGGGTGGAGCTACGAGCAGTACTTC. Amino acid sequence: CASSLGGGWSYEQYF.